The subject of this entry is one TCR beta chain. The antigen remains unidentified. This record belongs to a study of identical twins. Overall study results and limits: Analyses of zero insertions could be partly confounded by invariant MAIT and iNKT cells.

V shed 1 base and J shed 5 bases, with 12 bases lying between them. From germline, CDR1 is LNHNV and CDR2 YYDKDF (reference sequence). The CDR3 spans 15 residues. TCRdb re-derived calls from the 5' RACE reads in MiXCR, one entry per CDR3 protein. Of hundreds of thousands of distinct CDR3 sequences in the sample, 15% to 20% were seen once. These data were also filed under a second study, of T cells expressing NK-cell markers. This second study notes: Source material for TCR beta repertoires consisted of sorted CD3+CD56+NKG2C+, CD3+CD56+NKG2C- and CD3+CD56-NKG2C+ T cells.

This chain connects TRBV15 to TRBJ2-1; D is perhaps TRBD1 (5 bases). Material: PBMCs. This receptor was obtained from a woman aged 18 to 35 in good health. The chain's CDR3 is CATSRGTPQDNEQFF. In nucleotides, the CDR3 is TGTGCCACCAGCAGAGGGACACCGCAAGACAATGAGCAGTTCTTC.